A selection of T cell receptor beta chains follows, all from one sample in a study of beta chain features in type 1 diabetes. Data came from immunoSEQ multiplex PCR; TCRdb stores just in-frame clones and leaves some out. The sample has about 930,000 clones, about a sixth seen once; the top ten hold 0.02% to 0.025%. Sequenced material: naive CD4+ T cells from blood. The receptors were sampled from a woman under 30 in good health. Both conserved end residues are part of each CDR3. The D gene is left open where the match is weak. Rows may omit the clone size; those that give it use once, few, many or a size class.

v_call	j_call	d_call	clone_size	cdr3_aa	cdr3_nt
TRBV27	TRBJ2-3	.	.	CASSPVSLDTQYF	TGTGCCAGCAGTCCGGTTTCTCTGGATACGCAGTATTTT
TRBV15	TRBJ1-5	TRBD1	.	CATSRGDRGFGQPQHF	TGTGCCACCAGCAGAGGTGACAGGGGGTTTGGACAGCCCCAGCATTTT
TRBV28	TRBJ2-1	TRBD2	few	CASSNPDSGSPQFF	TGTGCCAGCAGCAACCCCGATAGCGGGAGTCCTCAGTTCTTC
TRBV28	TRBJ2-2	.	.	CASSLFVGVGTGELFF	TGTGCCAGCAGTTTATTTGTGGGGGTAGGCACCGGGGAGCTGTTTTTT
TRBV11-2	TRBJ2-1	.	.	CASSLGHGSYNEQFF	TGTGCCAGCAGCTTAGGCCATGGCTCCTACAATGAGCAGTTCTTC
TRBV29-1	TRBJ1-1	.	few	CSVLPSVSGTEAFF	TGCAGCGTTTTACCCTCGGTCTCAGGGACTGAAGCTTTCTTT
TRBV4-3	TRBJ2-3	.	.	CASSQVFRKRATDTQYF	TGCGCCAGCAGCCAAGTCTTTCGAAAACGGGCCACAGATACGCAGTATTTT
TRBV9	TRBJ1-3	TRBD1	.	CASSEGYQTGDSGNTIYF	TGTGCCAGCAGCGAGGGGTATCAGACAGGGGACTCTGGAAACACCATATATTTT
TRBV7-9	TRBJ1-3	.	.	CASSSHQGSGNTIYF	TGTGCCAGCAGCTCGCACCAGGGCTCTGGAAACACCATATATTTT
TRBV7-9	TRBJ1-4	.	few	CASSFTGLREKLFF	TGTGCCAGCAGCTTTACGGGGTTGCGGGAAAAACTGTTTTTT
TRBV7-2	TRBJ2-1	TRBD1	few	CASSLLAQGERNEQFF	TGTGCCAGCAGCTTACTAGCACAGGGGGAACGCAATGAGCAGTTCTTC
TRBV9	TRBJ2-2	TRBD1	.	CASSTRQGANTGELFF	TGTGCCAGCAGCACCAGACAGGGAGCGAACACCGGGGAGCTGTTTTTT
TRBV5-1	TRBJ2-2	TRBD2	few	CASRGLAGGMNTGELFF	TGCGCCAGCAGAGGACTAGCGGGAGGGATGAACACCGGGGAGCTGTTTTTT
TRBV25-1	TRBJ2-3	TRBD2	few	CASSEYLGGTDTQYF	TGTGCCAGCAGTGAATATCTGGGAGGGACCGATACGCAGTATTTT
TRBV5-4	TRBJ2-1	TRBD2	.	CASSLPSGSDKSSYNEQFF	TGTGCCAGCAGCTTACCTAGCGGTTCCGATAAGAGCTCCTACAATGAGCAGTTCTTC
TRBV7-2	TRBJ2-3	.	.	CASSPRGTSTDTQYF	TGTGCCAGCAGCCCGAGGGGGACTAGCACAGATACGCAGTATTTT
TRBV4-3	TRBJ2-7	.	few	CASSQDLARRTSEQYF	TGCGCCAGCAGCCAAGATTTAGCGCGGCGTACTAGCGAGCAGTACTTC
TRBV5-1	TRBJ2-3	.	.	CASGAKGADTQYF	TGCGCCAGCGGGGCCAAGGGGGCAGATACGCAGTATTTT
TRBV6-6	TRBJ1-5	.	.	CASSWGINQPQHF	TGTGCCAGCAGTTGGGGGATCAATCAGCCCCAGCATTTT
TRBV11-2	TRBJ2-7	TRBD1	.	CASSSLAGGIEQYF	TGTGCCAGCAGCTCTTTAGCAGGGGGCATCGAGCAGTACTTC
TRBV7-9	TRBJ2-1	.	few	CASSSNSPGGEQFF	TGTGCCAGCAGCTCCAATAGCCCAGGCGGGGAGCAGTTCTTC
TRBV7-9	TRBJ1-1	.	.	CASSLVQIMNTEAFF	TGTGCCAGCAGCTTAGTCCAGATAATGAACACTGAAGCTTTCTTT
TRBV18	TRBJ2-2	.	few	CASSPSQGSGELFF	TGTGCCAGCTCACCATCACAGGGCAGCGGGGAGCTGTTTTTT
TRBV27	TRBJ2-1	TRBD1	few	CASSPPRTGINEQFF	TGTGCCAGCAGTCCACCCAGGACAGGGATCAATGAGCAGTTCTTC
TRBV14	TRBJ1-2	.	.	CASSQVVYAGYTF	TGTGCCAGCAGCCAAGTGGTCTACGCTGGCTACACCTTC
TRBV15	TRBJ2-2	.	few	CATSRPYTGELFF	TGTGCCACCAGCAGACCCTACACCGGGGAGCTGTTTTTT
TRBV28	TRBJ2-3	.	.	CATVGTPSTDTQYF	TGTGCGACGGTGGGCACCCCTAGCACAGATACGCAGTATTTT
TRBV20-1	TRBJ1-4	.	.	CSARDTTTAF	TGCAGTGCTAGGGACACCACGACCGCCTTC
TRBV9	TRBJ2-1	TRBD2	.	CASSPGGSEQFF	TGTGCCAGCAGCCCCGGGGGGAGTGAGCAGTTCTTC
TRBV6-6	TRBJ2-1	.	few	CASSYSRDNEQFF	TGCGCCAGCAGTTACTCTCGGGACAATGAGCAGTTCTTC
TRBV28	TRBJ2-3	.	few	CASSFRGAIDTQYF	TGTGCCAGCAGTTTCAGGGGGGCAATAGATACGCAGTATTTT
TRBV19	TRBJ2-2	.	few	CASSITQVTAGELFF	TGTGCCAGTAGTATAACCCAGGTTACCGCCGGGGAGCTGTTTTTT
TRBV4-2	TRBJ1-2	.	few	CASSQDSGTAGLYGYTF	TGTGCCAGCAGCCAAGATAGTGGGACGGCAGGGCTCTATGGCTACACCTTC
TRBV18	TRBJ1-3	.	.	CASQDVGNTIYF	TGTGCCAGCCAGGACGTGGGAAACACCATATATTTT
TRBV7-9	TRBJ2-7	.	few	CASSAIGETIQYF	TGTGCCAGCAGCGCCATAGGGGAAACAATCCAGTACTTC
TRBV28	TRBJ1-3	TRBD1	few	CASRSQGLGAIYF	TGTGCCAGCAGATCACAGGGGTTGGGCGCCATATATTTT
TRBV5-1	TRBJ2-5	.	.	CASRRGEETQYF	TGCGCCAGCAGGAGGGGCGAAGAGACCCAGTACTTC
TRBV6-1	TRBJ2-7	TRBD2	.	CASSESGKSVGEQYF	TGTGCCAGCAGTGAAAGCGGGAAGAGCGTGGGCGAGCAGTACTTC
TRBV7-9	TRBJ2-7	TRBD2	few	CASSFGSGMHEQYF	TGTGCCAGCAGCTTCGGGAGCGGGATGCACGAGCAGTACTTC
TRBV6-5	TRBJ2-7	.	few	CASRTGSAYEQYF	TGTGCCAGCAGAACAGGTTCCGCCTACGAGCAGTACTTC
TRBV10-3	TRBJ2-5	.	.	CAIMPNPRGTQYF	TGTGCCATCATGCCGAACCCCCGAGGGACCCAGTACTTC